This is a list of T cell receptor beta chains from one sample in a study of long-term antiretroviral therapy in people with HIV. The protocol was immunoSEQ multiplex PCR, while the TCRdb copy is restricted to in-frame clones and leaves out a portion. This table has about 28,000 clones, 65% to 85% appearing once. This specimen was unsorted PBMCs, taken 0.4 years after starting antiretroviral therapy. These receptor sequences come from a young man with HIV. The CDR3 runs from the conserved cysteine through the conserved F or W. A D gene is named only where the DNA matches it firmly. Some rows mark clone size as missing; the rest say once, few, many or name a class of expanded clone.

CDR3nt	CDR3aa	j_gene	d_gene	v_gene	abundance
TGTGCCAGTAATCCCACGGGGGGCGCAGCAGATACGCAGTATTTT	CASNPTGGAADTQYF	TRBJ2-3	NA	TRBV19	once
TGTGCCAGCAGCCAGGGGCGGATCGATGAGCAGTTCTTC	CASSQGRIDEQFF	TRBJ2-1	NA	TRBV6-5	NA
TGTGCCAGCAGCGTAGCCGGGGCGCGCAGCACAGATACGCAGTATTTT	CASSVAGARSTDTQYF	TRBJ2-3	NA	TRBV9	NA
TGTGCCAGCTCCGGACAGAACTACGAGCAGTACTTC	CASSGQNYEQYF	TRBJ2-7	NA	TRBV13	NA
TGTGCCAGCAGTTACGGAGTGGGCGGATCGGGGGGCTACACCTTC	CASSYGVGGSGGYTF	TRBJ1-2	NA	TRBV6-5	few
TGCGCCAGCAGCTTGGCCAGGGCAGGGGATAATTCACCCCTCCACTTT	CASSLARAGDNSPLHF	TRBJ1-6	NA	TRBV5-1	NA
TGCGCCAGCAGCCAAGACCTACACGGGGACTCATACTCCTACGAGCAGTACTTC	CASSQDLHGDSYSYEQYF	TRBJ2-7	NA	TRBV4-3	NA
TGTGCCAGCAGCTTAGTAGCTCTAGCGGGCACCTACGAGCAGTACTTC	CASSLVALAGTYEQYF	TRBJ2-7	TRBD2	TRBV11-2	NA
TGTGCCAGCAGCTCAATAAGGACAGCTAAGAACACTGAAGCTTTCTTT	CASSSIRTAKNTEAFF	TRBJ1-1	NA	TRBV7-9	NA
TGTGCTAGCAGCCCCTCGGGGGAGGGATTCTACGAGCAGTACTTC	CASSPSGEGFYEQYF	TRBJ2-7	TRBD2	TRBV7-7	NA
TGTGCCAGCAGTGACGGGACAGGGCTGAACACTGAAGCTTTCTTT	CASSDGTGLNTEAFF	TRBJ1-1	TRBD1	TRBV2	NA
TGTGCCAGCACCTTAGCGAGTTCCTACGAGCAGTACTTC	CASTLASSYEQYF	TRBJ2-7	NA	TRBV28	NA
TGTGCCAGCAGCGTAGGGGCCAACACTGAAGCTTTCTTT	CASSVGANTEAFF	TRBJ1-1	NA	TRBV9	few
TGTGCCAGCAGTTTAGGAAGGGGTGGTGAAAAACTGTTTTTT	CASSLGRGGEKLFF	TRBJ1-4	NA	TRBV27	NA
TGTGCCAGCAGCCCCGCCCGGGCTTACAATGAGCAGTTCTTC	CASSPARAYNEQFF	TRBJ2-1	NA	TRBV11-2	NA
TGTGCTAGTGGTTTGGGGCGAACCGGGGAGCTGTTTTTT	CASGLGRTGELFF	TRBJ2-2	NA	TRBV12-5	once
TGCAGCGTTGCTACGGACAATGAGCAGTTCTTC	CSVATDNEQFF	TRBJ2-1	NA	TRBV29-1	NA
TGCGCCAGCAGCTTGAGCGGGGGCCGAGTTCGCACAGATACGCAGTATTTT	CASSLSGGRVRTDTQYF	TRBJ2-3	TRBD2	TRBV5-1	NA
TGCGCCAGCAGCGAGGGGACAGGGACGGGGATCGAGCAGTACTTC	CASSEGTGTGIEQYF	TRBJ2-7	TRBD1	TRBV5-1	NA
TGTGCCAGCAGCAGGCGGACTAGCGGGATTACAGATACGCAGTATTTT	CASSRRTSGITDTQYF	TRBJ2-3	TRBD2	TRBV13	once
TGTGCCAGCAGCTTAATGAACAGGGGGCTCTCGGACTACGAGCAGTACTTC	CASSLMNRGLSDYEQYF	TRBJ2-7	TRBD1	TRBV7-9	few
TGTGCCAGCAGCCAAGGAGGGGGGAGCTCCTACGAGCAGTACTTC	CASSQGGGSSYEQYF	TRBJ2-7	NA	TRBV4-2	NA
TGTGCCACCAGCAAGATCTATCGACAGCCCCAAGAGACCCAGTACTTC	CATSKIYRQPQETQYF	TRBJ2-5	NA	TRBV15	NA
TGCGCCAGCAGCCGCGGAGGGGATTACACTGAAGCTTTCTTT	CASSRGGDYTEAFF	TRBJ1-1	NA	TRBV4-3	NA
TGTGCCAGCAGCTTGGACGCGGACTATCCCTACAATGAGCAGTTCTTC	CASSLDADYPYNEQFF	TRBJ2-1	NA	TRBV5-8	NA
TGTGCCAGCAGTTTATCCGGGACAGGAGGCTCCTACGAGCAGTACTTC	CASSLSGTGGSYEQYF	TRBJ2-7	TRBD1	TRBV27	NA
TGTGCCAGCAGCTTAGTTATTGCGCTCCGCGGATGGGATGGCTACACCTTC	CASSLVIALRGWDGYTF	TRBJ1-2	NA	TRBV7-2	NA
TGCGCCAGCAGCCAAGAGCCTAGCGGGGGGTACACCGGGGAGCTGTTTTTT	CASSQEPSGGYTGELFF	TRBJ2-2	TRBD2	TRBV4-1	NA